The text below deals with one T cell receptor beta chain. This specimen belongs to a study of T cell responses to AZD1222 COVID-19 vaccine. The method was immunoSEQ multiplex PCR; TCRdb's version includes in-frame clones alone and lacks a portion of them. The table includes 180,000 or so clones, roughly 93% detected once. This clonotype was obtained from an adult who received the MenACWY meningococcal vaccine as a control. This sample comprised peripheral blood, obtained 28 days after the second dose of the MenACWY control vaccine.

Here the CDR3 reads CASSPQGASGYTF. CDR3 in DNA: TGTGCCAGCAGCCCACAGGGGGCAAGTGGCTACACCTTC. The V call is TRBV7-9, the J call TRBJ1-2; 9 positions match TRBD1. V lost 5 bases to trimming and J lost 7 bases; unmatched junction nucleotides: 5. Germline CDR1 reads SEHNR; CDR2 reads FQNEAQ (reference sequence). The CDR3 is made up of 13 amino acids.